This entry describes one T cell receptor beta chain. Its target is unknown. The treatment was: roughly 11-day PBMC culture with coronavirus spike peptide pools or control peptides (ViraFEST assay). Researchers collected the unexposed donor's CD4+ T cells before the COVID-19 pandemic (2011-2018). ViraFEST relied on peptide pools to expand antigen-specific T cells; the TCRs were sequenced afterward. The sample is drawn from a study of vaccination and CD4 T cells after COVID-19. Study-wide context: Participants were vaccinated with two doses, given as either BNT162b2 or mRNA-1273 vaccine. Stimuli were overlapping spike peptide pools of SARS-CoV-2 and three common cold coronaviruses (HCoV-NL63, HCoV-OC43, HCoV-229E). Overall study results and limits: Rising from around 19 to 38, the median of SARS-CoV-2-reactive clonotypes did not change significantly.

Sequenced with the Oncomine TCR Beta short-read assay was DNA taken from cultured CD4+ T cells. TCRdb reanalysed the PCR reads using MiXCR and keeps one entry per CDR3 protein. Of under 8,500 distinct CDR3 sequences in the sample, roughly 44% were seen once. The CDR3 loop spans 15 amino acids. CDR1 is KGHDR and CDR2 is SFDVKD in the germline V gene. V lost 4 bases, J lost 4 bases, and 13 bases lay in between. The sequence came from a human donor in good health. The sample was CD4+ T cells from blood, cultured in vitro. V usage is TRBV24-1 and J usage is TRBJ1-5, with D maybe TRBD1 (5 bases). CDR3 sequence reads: CATSDPGGRNQPQHF. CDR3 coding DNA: TGTGCCACCAGTGACCCCGGGGGGAGGAATCAGCCCCAGCATTTT.